A single T cell receptor (beta chain) is shown here with its context. Its cognate antigen is unknown. This sample stems from a study of cytomegalovirus exposure and HLA in healthy donors. Study-wide results and caveats: A prior analysis recorded that most TCR beta V segments were productive about 90% or about 30% of the time.

The PCR had 60 Vbeta and 13 Jbeta primers. Sequencing used immunoSEQ multiplex PCR; TCRdb keeps in-frame clones, though not all of them. The sample includes tens of thousands of clones, approximately 79% of them seen just once. The V gene's germline CDR1 is MNHEY and CDR2 SMNVEV (reference sequence). The CDR3 contains 16 residues. The J segment lost 4 bases and the V segment lost 2 bases, leaving 7 bases of the junction unmatched. The source of this sequence is a young man in good health and CMV-seronegative. The sequenced sample was PBMCs. The chain couples TRBV27 to TRBJ1-2; TRBD1 matches at 10 bases. CDR3 coding DNA: TGTGCCAGCAGTTTAGTACCGGGACAGGGGATCTATGGCTACACCTTC. Its protein product is CASSLVPGQGIYGYTF.